This T cell receptor beta chain was identified in a study of blood T cells in healthy people across ages. To note about this clonotype: Its antigen is currently unknown.

Sample-barcoded 5' priming and a J-beta primer mix drove a second PCR of roughly 7 to 11 cycles. Each CDR3 protein is one row after TCRdb ran MiXCR on the 5' RACE reads. The repertoire has about 800,000 distinct CDR3 sequences, about three fifths of them found once; the top ten carry 22%. Germline V gives CDR1 SGHVS, CDR2 FQNEAQ. The CDR3 has 13 residues. V shed 5 bases and J shed 7 bases, with 12 bases lying between them. Study conclusions and caveats: Across the age range, TCR beta diversity per million T cells fell in a roughly linear way. Donor CMV status was unknown, possibly confounding expanded clonotype changes.

Approximately 10 milliliters was the volume of peripheral blood drawn from each donor. The chain is built from TRBV7-8 and TRBJ2-1, with no clear D. This TCR came from a man aged 30-40 years in good health. Sequencing was done on a sample of blood. The CDR3 DNA reads TGTGCCAGCAGCGTAGAATGGCCTAATGAGCAGTTCTTC. Its translation is CASSVEWPNEQFF. Full variable domain (outside the CDR3, taken from reference TRBV7-8 and TRBJ2-1): GAGVSQSPRYKVAKRGQDVALRCDPISGHVSLFWYQQALGQGPEFLTYFQNEAQLDKSGLPSDRFFAERPEGSVSTLKIQRTQQEDSAVYLCASSVEWPNEQFFGPGTRLTVL.